Listed here are 21 T cell receptor beta chains from one sample, sequenced in a study of shared clonotypes between healthy human individuals. Profiled with immunoSEQ multiplex PCR; TCRdb holds only in-frame clones, not every one. The data contain roughly 500,000 clones, around 80% of them singletons. Sequences were obtained from PBMCs. The receptor source for this set is a woman in her thirties or forties in good health. Some clones in this sample may be carry-over from other donors' samples.

To note about this clone: With a far larger clone one base away, a read error is the likely cause. This rearrangement joins TRBV4-1 to TRBJ2-7; D may be TRBD1 or TRBD2 (5 bases each). In germline, CDR1 is MGHRA, CDR2 YSYEKL. There are 13 residues in the CDR3. V was shortened by 6 bases and J by 6 bases, with 15 bases between the two germline ends. CDR3 residues: CASRRDLNPEQYF. Here the CDR3 DNA reads TGCGCCAGCAGAAGGGACCTCAATCCCGAGCAGTACTTC.

With respect to this clone: The sample carries other DNA sequences with the same CDR3. V is TRBV2 and J is TRBJ2-5; the D is unclear. Between the trimmed V and J ends, which lost 1 base and 5 bases, there was a span of 5 bases. The CDR3 length is 12 residues. The germline V gene has CDR1 SNHLY and CDR2 FYNNEI. CDR3 protein: CASSEGRETQYF. DNA of the CDR3: TGTGCCAGCAGTGAAGGGCGTGAGACCCAGTACTTC.

The chain joins TRBV19 to TRBJ2-7, with 8 positions matching TRBD2. After removal of 2 bases from V and 3 bases from J, the junction contained 3 bases not matched to a gene. The CDR3 has 14 residues. Germline V CDR1 and CDR2: LNHDA, SQIVND (reference sequence). CDR3 sequence: CASSILAGIYEQYF. CDR3 nucleotides: TGTGCCAGTAGTATACTAGCGGGTATCTACGAGCAGTACTTC.

The chain employs TRBV11-2 and TRBJ2-7; 8 bases are a match to TRBD1. This CDR3 is 15 amino acids long. Germline assignment: CDR1 SGHAT and CDR2 FQNNGV. Unmatched junction bases numbered 6, after V lost 5 bases and J lost 0 bases. The CDR3 is CASSPNRGSSYEQYF. CDR3 DNA sequence: TGTGCCAGCAGCCCAAACAGGGGGAGCTCCTACGAGCAGTACTTC. Variable domain in full (rest from reference TRBV11-2 and TRBJ2-7): EAGVAQSPRYKIIEKRQSVAFWCNPISGHATLYWYQQILGQGPKLLIQFQNNGVVDDSQLPKDRFSAERLKGVDSTLKIQPAKLEDSAVYLCASSPNRGSSYEQYFGPGTRLTVT.

This clone showed up many times. The chain combines TRBV4-2 with TRBJ2-3; D is perhaps TRBD2 (6 bases). Germline loops: CDR1 LGHNA, CDR2 YNFKEQ. Trimming stripped 0 bases from V and 0 bases from J, with 13 bases between. This CDR3 has 17 residues. The chain's CDR3 is CASSQEGIADSTDTQYF. In DNA, the CDR3 is TGTGCCAGCAGCCAAGAGGGGATAGCGGATAGCACAGATACGCAGTATTTT.

Details on this clone: Sequence at one end of the junction differs from germline and may be a read error. This sample also contains other DNA sequences that code for the same CDR3. This chain links TRBV30 with TRBJ1-1, with D unresolved. The CDR3 consists of 15 residues. In germline, CDR1 is GTSNPN, CDR2 SVGIG (reference sequence). This CDR3 is CAWSVGRAGDTEASF. DNA of the CDR3: TGTGCCTGGAGTGTAGGTAGAGCCGGAGACACTGAAGCTTCCTTT.

The chain carries TRBV5-1 and TRBJ2-2; 7 nucleotides line up with TRBD1. The germline CDR1 and CDR2 sequences are SGHRS and YFSETQ. Trimming removed 5 bases from V and 2 bases from J; junction bases left unmatched: 12. The CDR3 is made up of 17 amino acids. CDR3 sequence: CASRLNPGQVNTGELFF. The CDR3 DNA sequence: TGCGCCAGCAGATTAAACCCTGGACAGGTTAACACCGGGGAGCTGTTTTTT.

This chain joins TRBV5-5 and TRBJ1-2, with D possibly being TRBD1 (6 bases). Germline V gene sequence: CDR1 SGHKS, CDR2 YYEKEE (reference sequence). This CDR3 has 17 amino acids. With 5 bases removed from V and 3 bases from J, the gap between germline ends came to 23 bases. For the CDR3, the DNA is TGTGCCAGCAGGAGCGGGGGGACCCAGGGGTACGACTATGGCTACACCTTC. Protein sequence: CASRSGGTQGYDYGYTF.

Note on this clone: A single base separates this from a much larger clone, so it may be a read error. This chain uses TRBV20-1 with TRBJ1-4; no definite D call. Germline loops: CDR1 DFQATT, CDR2 SNEGSKA (reference sequence). The length of the CDR3 is 11 residues. The CDR3 DNA sequence: TGCAGTGCCGGTTGGCGGGAAAGACTGTTTTTT. Translation: CSAGWRERLFF.

The sample holds a few counts of this clone. This chain connects TRBV7-3 to TRBJ2-2; D not resolved. This CDR3 is 14 amino acids long. Trimming shortened V by 1 base and J by 4 bases, and 7 bases separated the two germline ends. Per the germline V gene, CDR1 is SGHTA and CDR2 is FQGTGA. The CDR3 DNA follows: TGTGCCAGCAGCTTAATCTGGACCACCGGGGAGCTGTTTTTT. It specifies CASSLIWTTGELFF.

V usage is TRBV29-1 and J usage is TRBJ2-7, with D tentatively TRBD2 (5 bases). Trimming pared 6 bases from V and 3 bases from J, leaving 6 bases between. This CDR3 comprises 10 residues. Germline lookup yields CDR1 SQVTM and CDR2 ANQGSEA. CDR3 DNA: TGCAGCGTCGGGGACTACGAGCAGTACTTC. As protein: CSVGDYEQYF.

J is TRBJ2-1 and V is TRBV6-5; 12 bases align to TRBD2. In germline, CDR1 is MNHEY, CDR2 SVGAGI. The CDR3 runs 15 residues. Trimming cost V 5 bases and J 4 bases; bases outside gene matches: 3. CDR3 DNA: TGTGCCAGCAGTGGCGGGACTAGCGGGTACAATGAGCAGTTCTTC. Residues: CASSGGTSGYNEQFF.

The chain is built from TRBV7-6 and TRBJ2-1; 9 nucleotides line up with TRBD1. Germline V lookup: CDR1 SGHVS, CDR2 FNYEAQ. The V and J ends lost 6 bases and 1 base, in that order; junction bases with no gene match: 4. CDR3 length equals 15 residues. CDR3 DNA: TGTGCCAGCAGTCAGGACAGGGGATCCTACAATGAGCAGTTCTTC. Protein sequence: CASSQDRGSYNEQFF.

The gene calls are TRBV10-2 and TRBJ2-1; 12 bases agree with TRBD2. There are 20 residues in the CDR3. V was pared by 3 bases and J by 0 bases, with 12 bases of the junction left unmatched. The germline V gene encodes CDR1 WSHSY and CDR2 SAAADI. This CDR3 is CASSETGRVTSGSSYNEQFF. As DNA, the CDR3 is TGCGCCAGCAGTGAAACGGGCAGGGTGACTAGCGGGAGCTCCTACAATGAGCAGTTCTTC.

This clone was seen a handful of times. The CDR3 sequence is CASRAGGLIYEQYF. CDR3 bases: TGTGCCAGCAGAGCGGGAGGGCTTATCTACGAGCAGTACTTC. The chain combines TRBV6-6 with TRBJ2-7, with 10 bases lining up with TRBD2. The CDR3 contains 14 residues. Germline V gene lookup returns CDR1 MNHNY and CDR2 SVGAGI (reference sequence). V lost 6 bases and J lost 3; bases outside the gene matches: 5.

The rearrangement uses TRBV7-6 and TRBJ1-5; weak D call: TRBD1 (5 bases). This CDR3 spans 14 amino acids. The germline V gene encodes CDR1 SGHVS and CDR2 FNYEAQ. V lost 6 bases and J 1 base, leaving 10 bases between the germline ends. The CDR3 nucleotides read TGTGCCAGCAGTGAGGGGCGAAGCAATCAGCCCCAGCATTTT. Its translation is CASSEGRSNQPQHF.

As for this clone: The same CDR3 also results from other DNA sequences found in this sample. The V call is TRBV29-1, the J call TRBJ2-6, with D possibly being TRBD1 (5 bases). Germline V CDR1 and CDR2: SQVTM, ANQGSEA. CDR3 length: 14 amino acids. Trimming took 6 bases from V and 0 from J, leaving 9 bases between them. The CDR3 protein is CSVAGISGANVLTF. In DNA, the CDR3 is TGCAGCGTGGCAGGGATCTCTGGGGCCAACGTCCTGACTTTC.

The V and J genes are TRBV11-2 and TRBJ1-2, with D possibly matching TRBD1 (5 bases). The CDR3 extends over 17 amino acids. The germline V gene has CDR1 SGHAT and CDR2 FQNNGV. The V and J ends lost 1 base and 10 bases respectively, with 25 bases between them. Here the CDR3 reads CASSLALPGRPVFDYTF. For the CDR3, the DNA is TGTGCCAGCAGCTTAGCTTTACCGGGACGGCCAGTCTTTGACTACACCTTC.

The chain has TRBV4-1 and TRBJ2-2; 11 bases line up with TRBD1. The V gene's germline CDR1 is MGHRA and CDR2 YSYEKL. This CDR3 has 16 amino acids. Trimming at V came to 1 base and at J to 2 bases, leaving 0 bases not matched to a gene. CDR3 amino acids: CASSQGTGGNTGELFF. The CDR3 DNA reads as TGCGCCAGCAGCCAAGGGACAGGGGGCAACACCGGGGAGCTGTTTTTT.

This clone was counted only a few times. The rearrangement joins TRBV29-1 to TRBJ1-4; TRBD1 agrees at 11 bases. The ends lost 4 bases at V and 14 bases at J; junction bases unmatched: 3. This CDR3 region has 11 residues. Germline V gene data show CDR1 as SQVTM and CDR2 as ANQGSEA. This chain's CDR3 is CSVADRGHLFF. The CDR3 DNA follows: TGCAGCGTTGCGGACAGGGGGCATCTGTTTTTT. Combining the CDR3 with reference TRBV29-1 and TRBJ1-4 gives the whole variable domain SAVISQKPSRDICQRGTSLTIQCQVDSQVTMMFWYRQQPGQSLTLIATANQGSEATYESGFVIDKFPISRPNLTFSTLTVSNMSPEDSSIYLCSVADRGHLFFGSGTQLSVL.

J is TRBJ2-3 and V is TRBV4-3; D not resolved. V lost 0 bases, J lost 4 bases, and 8 bases lay in between. CDR1 is LGHNA and CDR2 is YSLEER in the germline V gene. The CDR3 is 14 residues long. Here the CDR3 reads CASSQDYRPDTQYF. The CDR3 DNA reads TGCGCCAGCAGCCAAGATTATAGGCCAGATACGCAGTATTTT.